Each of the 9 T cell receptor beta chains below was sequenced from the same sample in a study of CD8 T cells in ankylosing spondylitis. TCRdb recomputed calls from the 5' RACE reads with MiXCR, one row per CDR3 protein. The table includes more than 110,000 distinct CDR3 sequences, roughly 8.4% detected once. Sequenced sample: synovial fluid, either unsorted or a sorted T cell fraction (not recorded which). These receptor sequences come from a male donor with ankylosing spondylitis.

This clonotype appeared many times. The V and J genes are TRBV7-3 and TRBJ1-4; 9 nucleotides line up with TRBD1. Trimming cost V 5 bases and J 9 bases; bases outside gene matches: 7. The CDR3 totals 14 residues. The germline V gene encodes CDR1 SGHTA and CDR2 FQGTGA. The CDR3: CASSPTGGGKKLFF. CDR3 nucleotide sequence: TGTGCCAGCAGCCCGACAGGGGGTGGGAAAAAACTGTTTTTT.

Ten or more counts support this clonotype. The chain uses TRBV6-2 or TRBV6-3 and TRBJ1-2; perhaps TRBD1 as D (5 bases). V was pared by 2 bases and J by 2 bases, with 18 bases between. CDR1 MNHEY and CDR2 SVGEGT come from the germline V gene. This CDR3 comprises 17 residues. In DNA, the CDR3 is TGTGCCAGCAGTTACGCTGGGGACGACACTCTCAACTATGGCTACACCTTC. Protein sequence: CASSYAGDDTLNYGYTF.

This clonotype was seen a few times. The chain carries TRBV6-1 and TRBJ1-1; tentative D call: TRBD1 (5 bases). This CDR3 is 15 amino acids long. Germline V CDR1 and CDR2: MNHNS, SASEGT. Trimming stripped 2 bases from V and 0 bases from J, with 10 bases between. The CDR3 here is CASSELRGVNTEAFF. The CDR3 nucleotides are TGTGCCAGCAGTGAATTGCGGGGGGTGAACACTGAAGCTTTCTTT.

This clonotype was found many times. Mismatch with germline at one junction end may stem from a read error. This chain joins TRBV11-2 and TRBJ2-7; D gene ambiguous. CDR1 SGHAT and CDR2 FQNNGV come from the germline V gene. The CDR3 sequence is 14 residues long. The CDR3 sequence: CASSLTTSSYGQYF. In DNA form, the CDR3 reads TGTGCCAGCAGCTTAACTACCTCCTCCTACGGGCAGTACTTC.

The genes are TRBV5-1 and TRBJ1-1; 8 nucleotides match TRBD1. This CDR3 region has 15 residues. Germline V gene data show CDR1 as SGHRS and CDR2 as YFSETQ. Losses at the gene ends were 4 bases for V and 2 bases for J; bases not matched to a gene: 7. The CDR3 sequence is CASSPGQVINTEAFF. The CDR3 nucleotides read TGCGCCAGCAGCCCGGGACAGGTTATTAACACTGAAGCTTTCTTT.

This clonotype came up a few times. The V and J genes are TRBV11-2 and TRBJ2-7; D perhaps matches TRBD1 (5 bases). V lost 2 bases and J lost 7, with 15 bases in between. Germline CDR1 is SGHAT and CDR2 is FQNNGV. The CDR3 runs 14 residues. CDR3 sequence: CASSLIFQGGEQYF. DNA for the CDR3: TGTGCCAGCAGCTTAATATTCCAGGGTGGGGAGCAGTACTTC.

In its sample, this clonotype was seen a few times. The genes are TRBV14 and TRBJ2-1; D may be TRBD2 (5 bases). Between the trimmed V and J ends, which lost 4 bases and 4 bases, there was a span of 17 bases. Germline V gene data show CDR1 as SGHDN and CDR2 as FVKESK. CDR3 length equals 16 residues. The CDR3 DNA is TGTGCCAGCAGCCTCCCCACTAGTCCGCCATACAATGAGCAGTTCTTC. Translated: CASSLPTSPPYNEQFF.

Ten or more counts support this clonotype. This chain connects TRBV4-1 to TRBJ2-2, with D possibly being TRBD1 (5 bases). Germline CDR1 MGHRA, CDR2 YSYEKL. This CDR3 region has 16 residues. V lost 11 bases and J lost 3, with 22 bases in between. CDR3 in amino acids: CADRTENLGDTGELFF. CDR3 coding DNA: TGCGCCGACCGCACAGAAAATCTAGGGGACACCGGGGAGCTGTTTTTT.

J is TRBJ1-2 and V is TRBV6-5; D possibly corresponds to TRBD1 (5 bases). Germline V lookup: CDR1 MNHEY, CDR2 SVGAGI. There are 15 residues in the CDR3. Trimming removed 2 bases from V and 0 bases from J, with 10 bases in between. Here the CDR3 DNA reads TGTGCCAGCAGTTACGGGGCAGCAACTAACTATGGCTACACCTTC. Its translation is CASSYGAATNYGYTF.